One and the same sample provided the 22 T cell receptor beta chains below, sequenced in a study of blood T cells in healthy people across ages. For the second PCR, which ran for about 7 to 11 cycles, a sample-barcoded 5' primer and a J-beta primer mix were used. TCRdb passed the 5' RACE reads through MiXCR, listing each CDR3 protein once. The sample has 1.5 million to 2 million distinct CDR3 sequences, under 30% seen once. Sequences were obtained from blood. Receptors originate from a woman aged 25 to 39 in good health.

The genes are TRBV3-1 and TRBJ2-5, with 12 bases fitting TRBD2. Germline V lookup: CDR1 LGHDT, CDR2 YNNKEL (reference sequence). The CDR3 runs to 16 residues. J lost 0 bases, V lost 7 bases, and 6 bases had no gene match. The CDR3 DNA follows: TGTGCCAGCACCCCAGGGACTAGCGGGTACCAAGAGACCCAGTACTTC. This gives the protein CASTPGTSGYQETQYF.

J is TRBJ2-2 and V is TRBV11-2; D is unclear. The CDR3 is 16 amino acids. V was pared by 5 bases and J by 4 bases, with 17 bases between. Germline CDR1 SGHAT, CDR2 FQNNGV. The CDR3 spells CASSLRPRLRTGELFF. The CDR3 DNA is TGTGCCAGCAGCCTCCGACCCAGACTTCGCACCGGGGAGCTGTTTTTT. The full variable domain, with the rest looked up from reference TRBV11-2 and TRBJ2-2, is EAGVAQSPRYKIIEKRQSVAFWCNPISGHATLYWYQQILGQGPKLLIQFQNNGVVDDSQLPKDRFSAERLKGVDSTLKIQPAKLEDSAVYLCASSLRPRLRTGELFFGEGSRLTVL.

The chain is built from TRBV7-2 and TRBJ2-1; TRBD2 matches at 12 bases. The CDR3 has 17 residues. From germline, CDR1 is SGHTA and CDR2 FQGNSA. Trimming removed 4 bases from V and 3 bases from J; junction bases left unmatched: 7. CDR3 amino acids: CASSSRLAGEVYNEQFF. CDR3 nucleotide sequence: TGTGCCAGCAGCTCCAGACTAGCGGGAGAAGTCTACAATGAGCAGTTCTTC.

This clonotype has ten or more counts. The rearrangement joins TRBV7-9 to TRBJ2-3; D is perhaps TRBD1 (6 bases). V gave up 7 bases and J gave up 3 bases, with 11 bases separating them. CDR1 is SEHNR and CDR2 is FQNEAQ in the germline V gene (reference sequence). The CDR3 has 13 residues. CDR3 sequence (DNA): TGTGCCAGCACCCGCGACAGGACAGATACGCAGTATTTT. It yields the protein CASTRDRTDTQYF. Using reference TRBV7-9 and TRBJ2-3 for the parts outside the CDR3, the full variable domain is DTGVSQNPRHKITKRGQNVTFRCDPISEHNRLYWYRQTLGQGPEFLTYFQNEAQLEKSRLLSDRFSAERPKGSFSTLEIQRTEQGDSAMYLCASTRDRTDTQYFGPGTRLTVL.

This clonotype was detected many times. The rearrangement links TRBV10-3 to TRBJ2-1, with a tentative D call TRBD2 (5 bases). The CDR3 extends over 14 amino acids. Trimming left V 0 bases short and J 9 bases short, with 12 bases between. Germline V lookup: CDR1 ENHRY, CDR2 SYGVKD. CDR3 amino acids: CAISESMGGGEQFF. The CDR3, as DNA: TGTGCCATCAGTGAGTCGATGGGTGGAGGTGAGCAGTTCTTC.

The chain has TRBV24-1 and TRBJ1-5; D remains unclear. The germline V and J ends were trimmed by 4 bases and 4 bases, with 10 bases remaining between them. This CDR3 contains 14 residues. Germline CDR1 KGHDR, CDR2 SFDVKD. The CDR3 region is CATSDGGTNQPQHF. CDR3 nucleotides: TGTGCCACCAGTGACGGCGGAACTAATCAGCCCCAGCATTTT.

CDR3 in DNA: TGCAGTGGGTATGGAGGGGAGACGACAGATACGCAGTATTTT. As protein: CSGYGGETTDTQYF. This chain joins TRBV20-1 and TRBJ2-3; the D gene is possibly TRBD2 (6 bases). The V end lost 7 bases, the J end lost 3 bases, and 17 bases lay between the germline ends. The germline V gene encodes CDR1 DFQATT and CDR2 SNEGSKA (reference sequence). The CDR3 is made up of 14 amino acids.

In its sample, this clonotype was seen a few times. V is TRBV6-5 and J is TRBJ2-1; D may be TRBD1 or TRBD2 (7 bases each). The germline gives CDR1 MNHEY, CDR2 SVGAGI. CDR3 length equals 14 residues. With 5 bases removed from V and 7 bases from J, the gap between germline ends came to 15 bases. In DNA form, the CDR3 reads TGTGCCAGCAGTGCGAGCGGGACAGAGAATGAGCAGTTCTTC. This codes for CASSASGTENEQFF.

This clonotype was seen a few times. The V and J genes are TRBV7-9 and TRBJ2-6; 8 bases fit TRBD1. The CDR3 consists of 16 residues. V lost 6 bases and J lost 4; bases outside the gene matches: 8. Germline V gene sequence: CDR1 SEHNR, CDR2 FQNEAQ (reference sequence). CDR3 bases: TGTGCCAGCAGTAACCAGGGGGCTATGGGGGCCAACGTCCTGACTTTC. Its translation is CASSNQGAMGANVLTF. The full variable domain, rest sourced from reference TRBV7-9 and TRBJ2-6, is DTGVSQNPRHKITKRGQNVTFRCDPISEHNRLYWYRQTLGQGPEFLTYFQNEAQLEKSRLLSDRFSAERPKGSFSTLEIQRTEQGDSAMYLCASSNQGAMGANVLTFGAGSRLTVL.

The V and J genes are TRBV10-3 and TRBJ1-5, with 8 positions matching TRBD1. CDR3 length: 16 amino acids. The germline CDR1 and CDR2 sequences are ENHRY and SYGVKD. The junction had 11 bases not matched to a gene; V was cut back by 10 bases and J by 0 bases. CDR3: CATRTGILYSNQPQHF. CDR3 sequence (DNA): TGTGCCACCAGGACAGGGATTCTTTATAGCAATCAGCCCCAGCATTTT.

This clonotype was seen repeatedly, ten times or more. The chain recombines TRBV6-5 with TRBJ2-7; 8 nucleotides align to TRBD2. The germline gives CDR1 MNHEY, CDR2 SVGAGI. This CDR3 spans 15 amino acids. The junction had 7 bases not matched to a gene; V was cut back by 6 bases and J by 0 bases. CDR3 DNA: TGTGCCAGCAGCCCTACTAGCGGACCCTCCTACGAGCAGTACTTC. Residues: CASSPTSGPSYEQYF.

Worth noting for this clonotype: A much larger clone differs from this one at a single base, so this may be a read error. V is TRBV12-3 or TRBV12-4 and J is TRBJ2-4, with a weak D call TRBD1 (6 bases). This CDR3 contains 14 residues. V was pared by 2 bases and J by 13 bases, with 18 bases between. The CDR3 sequence: CASSLNRVYNEQYF. CDR3 sequence (DNA): TGTGCCAGCAGTTTAAACAGGGTTTACAATGAGCAGTACTTC.

The rearrangement links TRBV9 to TRBJ1-2; D is unclear. Germline CDR1 and CDR2: SGDLS and YYNGEE. With 3 bases removed from V and 4 bases from J, the gap between germline ends came to 10 bases. This CDR3 has 13 amino acids. The CDR3 reads CASSEVLSYGYTF. The CDR3 DNA is TGTGCCAGCAGCGAGGTCCTATCCTATGGCTACACCTTC.

The chain carries TRBV5-1 and TRBJ2-5; TRBD2 agrees at 8 bases. The CDR3 is made up of 15 amino acids. CDR1 SGHRS and CDR2 YFSETQ come from the germline V gene. The J segment lost 5 bases and the V segment lost 1 base, leaving 7 bases of the junction unmatched. The CDR3 DNA sequence: TGCGCCAGCAGCTTGCGAGCGGGGGAACGGGAGACCCAGTACTTC. Its translation is CASSLRAGERETQYF.

V and J are TRBV20-1 and TRBJ1-2, with a possible D match to TRBD1 (5 bases). The CDR3 totals 17 residues. Germline loops: CDR1 DFQATT, CDR2 SNEGSKA (reference sequence). V was pared by 0 bases and J by 1 base, with 18 bases between. The CDR3 bases are TGCAGTGCTAGAGATCAGGGCCCTGGGGCCGGTAACTATGGCTACACCTTC. This translates into CSARDQGPGAGNYGYTF.

J is TRBJ2-1 and V is TRBV2; tentative D call: TRBD1 (5 bases). The CDR3 is 13 amino acids. Trimming cost V 4 bases and J 13 bases, with 17 bases left between them. CDR1 and CDR2 from the germline V gene are SNHLY and FYNNEI. The CDR3 DNA reads TGTGCCAGCAGTGTAATAGGGGTGGAGACCCAGTTCTTC. Amino acid sequence: CASSVIGVETQFF. Complete variable domain (other parts from reference TRBV2 and TRBJ2-1): EPEVTQTPSHQVTQMGQEVILRCVPISNHLYFYWYRQILGQKVEFLVSFYNNEISEKSEIFDDQFSVERPDGSNFTLKIRSTKLEDSAMYFCASSVIGVETQFFGPGTRLTVL.

In its sample, this clonotype was seen a few times. The chain joins TRBV10-3 to TRBJ1-2; D gene unclear. Germline CDR1 is ENHRY and CDR2 is SYGVKD. V lost 3 bases to trimming and J lost 4 bases, with 12 bases between them. The CDR3 runs 14 residues. CDR3 loop: CAISDRAGGYGYTF. For the CDR3, the DNA is TGTGCCATCAGTGACCGCGCAGGCGGCTATGGCTACACCTTC.

The chain uses TRBV20-1 and TRBJ2-5; 10 bases match TRBD1. V shed 6 bases and J 11 bases; nucleotides not matched to a gene: 18. The length of the CDR3 is 15 residues. Germline V gene lookup returns CDR1 DFQATT and CDR2 SNEGSKA (reference sequence). For the CDR3, the DNA is TGCAGTGCAGCCTCCTTCCGGGACAGGGGTTGGGAGCAGTACTTC. Translating gives CSAASFRDRGWEQYF.

This clonotype was recorded at least ten times. The V gene is TRBV7-2, the J gene TRBJ2-7, with 8 bases fitting TRBD2. The CDR3 contains 15 residues. Trimming at V came to 1 base and at J to 6 bases, leaving 8 bases not matched to a gene. Per the germline V gene, CDR1 is SGHTA and CDR2 is FQGNSA. This chain's CDR3 is CASSLGTGTRGEQYF. CDR3 nucleotides: TGTGCCAGCAGCTTAGGGACCGGGACTAGGGGCGAGCAGTACTTC.

This clonotype occurred many times. V gene TRBV5-1 combines with J gene TRBJ2-5, with TRBD1 matching 12 bases. The J segment lost 5 bases and the V segment lost 4 bases, leaving 6 bases of the junction unmatched. This CDR3 is built from 15 residues. Germline V gives CDR1 SGHRS, CDR2 YFSETQ. The CDR3 loop reads CASSLGQGAGETQYF. CDR3 DNA: TGCGCCAGCAGCCTGGGACAGGGGGCAGGTGAGACCCAGTACTTC. Supplemented by reference TRBV5-1 and TRBJ2-5, the full variable domain reads KAGVTQTPRYLIKTRGQQVTLSCSPISGHRSVSWYQQTPGQGLQFLFEYFSETQRNKGNFPGRFSGRQFSNSRSEMNVSTLELGDSALYLCASSLGQGAGETQYFGPGTRLLVL.

The table lists this clonotype with a few counts. One end of the junction does not line up with germline, which may come from a read error. The J gene is TRBJ2-3, the V gene TRBV12-3 or TRBV12-4, with D possibly TRBD2 on 6 matching bases. CDR3 length equals 15 residues. The CDR3 sequence: CASRAAGLSRDMQYF. The CDR3 coding sequence is TGTGCCAGCAGGGCCGCGGGACTGTCGAGGGATATGCAGTATTTT.

V usage is TRBV27 and J usage is TRBJ1-2, with D unclear. The germline V and J ends were trimmed by 0 bases and 0 bases, with 8 bases remaining between them. Germline CDR1 and CDR2: MNHEY and SMNVEV (reference sequence). CDR3 length equals 15 residues. The CDR3 bases are TGTGCCAGCAGTTTATCTTTCCCCGCTAACTATGGCTACACCTTC. Encoded protein: CASSLSFPANYGYTF.